Listed below are T cell receptor beta chains from one sample, sequenced in a study of blood T cell repertoires in COVID-19. Assay: immunoSEQ multiplex PCR; the TCRdb copy retains only in-frame clones and omits some. The repertoire holds about 180,000 clones, with roughly 84% as singletons. The sample was PBMCs or T cells enriched from blood (not recorded which). These receptors were obtained from a human donor with acute COVID-19. The donor label of this sample is uncertain. Both conserved end residues are part of each CDR3. The D gene is left open where the match is weak.

J gene: TRBJ1-2; V gene: TRBV5-8; D gene: .; CDR3 protein: CASSLQGSGDYGYTF; CDR3 DNA: TGTGCCAGCAGCTTGCAGGGCAGCGGGGACTATGGCTACACCTTC
J gene: TRBJ1-5; V gene: TRBV4-1; D gene: .; CDR3 protein: CASSQKQDNQPQHF; CDR3 DNA: TGCGCCAGCAGCCAAAAACAGGACAATCAGCCCCAGCATTTT
J gene: TRBJ2-7; V gene: TRBV6-5; D gene: TRBD1; CDR3 protein: CASSRDRGYEQYF; CDR3 DNA: TGTGCCAGCAGCCGGGACAGGGGGTACGAGCAGTACTTC
J gene: TRBJ2-1; V gene: TRBV12-5; D gene: TRBD2; CDR3 protein: CASGKPGTTGGEQFF; CDR3 DNA: TGTGCTAGTGGCAAACCCGGGACTACCGGGGGTGAGCAGTTCTTC
J gene: TRBJ1-2; V gene: TRBV11-2; D gene: .; CDR3 protein: CASSPAFDRKDNYGYTF; CDR3 DNA: TGTGCCAGCAGCCCCGCCTTCGACAGGAAAGATAACTATGGCTACACCTTC
J gene: TRBJ2-2; V gene: TRBV9; D gene: TRBD1; CDR3 protein: CATNRGPMGGTGELFF; CDR3 DNA: TGTGCCACCAACAGGGGGCCGATGGGTGGCACCGGGGAGCTGTTTTTT
J gene: TRBJ1-1; V gene: TRBV4-3; D gene: .; CDR3 protein: CASSQLTLNTEAFF; CDR3 DNA: TGCGCCAGCAGCCAACTGACACTGAACACTGAAGCTTTCTTT
J gene: TRBJ1-5; V gene: TRBV7-2; D gene: .; CDR3 protein: CASSPTRGISQPQHF; CDR3 DNA: TGTGCCAGCAGTCCCACGCGGGGGATTAGTCAGCCCCAGCATTTT
J gene: TRBJ2-7; V gene: TRBV6-5; D gene: TRBD1; CDR3 protein: CASSYGQGAGEQYF; CDR3 DNA: TGTGCCAGCAGTTACGGACAGGGGGCGGGCGAGCAGTACTTC
J gene: TRBJ1-1; V gene: TRBV30; D gene: .; CDR3 protein: CASKSLEAFF; CDR3 DNA: TGTGCCTCCAAAAGCCTCGAAGCTTTCTTT